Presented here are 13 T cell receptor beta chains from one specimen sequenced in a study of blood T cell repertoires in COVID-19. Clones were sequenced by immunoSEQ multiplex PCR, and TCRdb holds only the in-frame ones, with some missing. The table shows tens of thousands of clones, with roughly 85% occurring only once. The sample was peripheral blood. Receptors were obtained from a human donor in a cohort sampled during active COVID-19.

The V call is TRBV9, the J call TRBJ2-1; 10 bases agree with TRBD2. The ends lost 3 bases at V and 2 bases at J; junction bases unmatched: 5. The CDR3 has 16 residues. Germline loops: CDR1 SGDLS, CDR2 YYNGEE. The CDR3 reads CASSASSGGAYNEQFF. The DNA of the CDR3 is TGTGCCAGCAGCGCCTCCAGCGGGGGGGCCTACAATGAGCAGTTCTTC.

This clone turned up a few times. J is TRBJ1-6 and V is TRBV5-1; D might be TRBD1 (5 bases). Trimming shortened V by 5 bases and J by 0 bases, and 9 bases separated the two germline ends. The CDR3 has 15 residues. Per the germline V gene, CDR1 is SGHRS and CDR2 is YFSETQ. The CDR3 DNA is TGCGCCAGCAGGGCAGACAGCTCCTATAATTCACCCCTCCACTTT. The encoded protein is CASRADSSYNSPLHF.

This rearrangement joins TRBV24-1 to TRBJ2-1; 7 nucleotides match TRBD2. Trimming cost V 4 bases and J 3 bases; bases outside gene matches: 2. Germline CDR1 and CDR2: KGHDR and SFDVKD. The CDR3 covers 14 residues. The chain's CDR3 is CATSDRTSYNEQFF. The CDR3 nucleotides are TGTGCCACCAGTGACCGGACTAGCTACAATGAGCAGTTCTTC.

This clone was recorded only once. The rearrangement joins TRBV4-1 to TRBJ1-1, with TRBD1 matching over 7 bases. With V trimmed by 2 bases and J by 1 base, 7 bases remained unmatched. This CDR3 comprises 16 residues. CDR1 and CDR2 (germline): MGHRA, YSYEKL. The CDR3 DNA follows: TGCGCCAGCAGCCAAACGGAAGGGGGCCCGAACACTGAAGCTTTCTTT. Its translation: CASSQTEGGPNTEAFF.

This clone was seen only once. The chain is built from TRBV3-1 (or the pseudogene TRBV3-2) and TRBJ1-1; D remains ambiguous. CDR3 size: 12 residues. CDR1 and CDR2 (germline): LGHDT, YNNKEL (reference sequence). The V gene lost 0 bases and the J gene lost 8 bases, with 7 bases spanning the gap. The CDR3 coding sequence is TGTGCCAGCAGCCAAGATGGCAGGGAAGCTTTCTTT. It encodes CASSQDGREAFF.

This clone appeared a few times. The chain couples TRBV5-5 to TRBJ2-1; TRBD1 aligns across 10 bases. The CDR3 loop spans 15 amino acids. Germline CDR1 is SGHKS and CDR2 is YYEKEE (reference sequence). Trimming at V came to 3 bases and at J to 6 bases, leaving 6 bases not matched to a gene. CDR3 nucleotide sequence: TGTGCCAGCAGCTATCGGACAGGGGGTATCAATGAGCAGTTCTTC. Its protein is CASSYRTGGINEQFF.

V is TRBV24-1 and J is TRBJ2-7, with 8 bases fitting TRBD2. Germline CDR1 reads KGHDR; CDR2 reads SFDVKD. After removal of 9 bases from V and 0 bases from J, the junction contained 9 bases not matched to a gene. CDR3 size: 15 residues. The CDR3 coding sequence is TGTGCCACCCGGCGGGGGGCTAATCACTCCTACGAGCAGTACTTC. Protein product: CATRRGANHSYEQYF.

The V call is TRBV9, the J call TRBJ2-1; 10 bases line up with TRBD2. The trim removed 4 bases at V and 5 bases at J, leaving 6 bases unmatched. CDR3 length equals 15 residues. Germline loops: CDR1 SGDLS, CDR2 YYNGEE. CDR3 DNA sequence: TGTGCCAGCAGCTCCAGCGGGGGGGCCCACAATGAGCAGTTCTTC. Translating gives CASSSSGGAHNEQFF.

The CDR3 region is CASRAPGTGALSAQYF. The CDR3 DNA reads as TGTGCCAGCAGGGCCCCCGGGACAGGTGCCTTGTCGGCCCAGTACTTC. The V and J genes are TRBV28 and TRBJ2-5; 8 bases agree with TRBD1. This CDR3 has 16 residues. Germline CDR1 MDHEN, CDR2 SYDVKM. V dropped 6 bases and J dropped 9; count of bases not matched to a gene: 18.

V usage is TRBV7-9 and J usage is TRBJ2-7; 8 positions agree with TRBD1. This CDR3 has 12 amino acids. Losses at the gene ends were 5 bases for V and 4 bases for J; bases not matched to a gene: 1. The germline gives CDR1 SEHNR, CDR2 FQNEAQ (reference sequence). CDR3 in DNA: TGTGCCAGCAGCCGACAGGGGTACGAGCAGTACTTC. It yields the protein CASSRQGYEQYF.

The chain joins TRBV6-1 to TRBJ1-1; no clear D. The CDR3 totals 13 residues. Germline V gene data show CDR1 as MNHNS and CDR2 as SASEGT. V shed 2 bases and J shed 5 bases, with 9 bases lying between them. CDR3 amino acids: CASSESAGTEAFF. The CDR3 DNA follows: TGTGCCAGCAGTGAATCTGCCGGGACTGAAGCTTTCTTT.

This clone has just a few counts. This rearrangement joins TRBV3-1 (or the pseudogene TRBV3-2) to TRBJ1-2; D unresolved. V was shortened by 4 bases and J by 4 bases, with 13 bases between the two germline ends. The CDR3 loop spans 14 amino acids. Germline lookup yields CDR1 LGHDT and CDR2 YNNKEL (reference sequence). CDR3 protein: CASSPLPVLYGYTF. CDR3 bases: TGTGCCAGCAGCCCCCTCCCAGTTCTCTATGGCTACACCTTC.

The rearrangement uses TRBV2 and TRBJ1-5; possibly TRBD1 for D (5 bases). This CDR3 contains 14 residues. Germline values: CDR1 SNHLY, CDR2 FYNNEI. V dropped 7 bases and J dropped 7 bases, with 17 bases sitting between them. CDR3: CASTITGGRQPQHF. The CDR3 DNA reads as TGTGCCAGCACCATTACGGGGGGTCGGCAGCCCCAGCATTTT. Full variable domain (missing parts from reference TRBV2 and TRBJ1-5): EPEVTQTPSHQVTQMGQEVILRCVPISNHLYFYWYRQILGQKVEFLVSFYNNEISEKSEIFDDQFSVERPDGSNFTLKIRSTKLEDSAMYFCASTITGGRQPQHFGDGTRLSIL.